This T cell receptor (beta chain) was profiled in a study of early T cells in non-severe SARS-CoV-2 infection. TCRdb re-derived calls from the 5' RACE reads in MiXCR, one entry per CDR3 protein. The data show 50,000 to 70,000 distinct CDR3 sequences, 14% to 15% seen once. Germline CDR1 KGHDR, CDR2 SFDVKD. V lost 3 bases to trimming and J lost 6 bases, with 9 bases between them. This CDR3 has 13 residues. This clonotype appeared many times. This chain links TRBV24-1 with TRBJ2-3; the D call may be TRBD1 or TRBD2 (6 bases each). The source of this sequence is an adult who was a healthcare worker with PCR-confirmed SARS-CoV-2 infection or an uninfected control (not recorded which). The material was whole blood, obtained at baseline. CDR3 nucleotides: TGTGCCACCAGTGATGTAGGGGGGGATACGCAGTATTTT. This gives the protein CATSDVGGDTQYF.